The 22 T cell receptor beta chains below come from one sample, sequenced in a study of shared clonotypes between healthy human individuals (dated by TCRdb to 2020 to 2021). Library construction relied on the immunoSEQ multiplex PCR assay. TCRdb mirrors the immuneACCESS table, restricted to in-frame sequences. Some clones are absent from its copies; in checked studies, under half trace to an unresolved V gene, and the reason for the others is unknown. Counted in this sample were roughly 1,600,000 clones; less than 99% of them appeared once. Approximately 0.38% of the sample lies in the top ten. Sequencing was carried out using naive CD4+ T cells sorted from blood. The cell subset or site label, read with the paper, signifies: CD45RA+ positively selected. The receptors shown here come from a man aged 25 to 45 in good health.

The chain combines TRBV7-9 with TRBJ2-5; no reliable D call. CDR1 is SEHNR, CDR2 FQNEAQ, per germline (reference sequence). V lost 2 bases, J lost 3 bases, and 13 bases lay in between. The CDR3 runs 15 residues. The CDR3 region is CASSLRELRKETQYF. The CDR3, as DNA: TGTGCCAGCAGCTTACGTGAGCTTAGAAAAGAGACCCAGTACTTC.

DNA of the CDR3: TGCGCCACCGACGCCTACGAGCAGTACTTC. The encoded protein is CATDAYEQYF. The V gene is TRBV5-1, the J gene TRBJ2-7; D is uncertain. The CDR3 sequence is 10 residues long. CDR1 is SGHRS, CDR2 YFSETQ, per germline. V was trimmed by 9 bases and J by 2 bases, leaving 6 bases between them.

The rearrangement links TRBV11-3 to TRBJ2-7; 7 positions match TRBD2. This CDR3 spans 14 amino acids. The J segment lost 7 bases and the V segment lost 5 bases, leaving 11 bases of the junction unmatched. From germline, CDR1 is SGHNT and CDR2 YENEEA. In DNA, the CDR3 is TGTGCCAGCAGCGAAGGCGGGGGTAGGCGAGAGCAGTACTTC. Translated: CASSEGGGRREQYF.

V usage is TRBV6-1 and J usage is TRBJ2-5; D may be TRBD2 (6 bases). CDR1 is MNHNS and CDR2 is SASEGT in the germline V gene. With 3 bases removed from V and 5 bases from J, the gap between germline ends came to 16 bases. CDR3 length equals 15 residues. Written as DNA, the CDR3 is TGTGCCAGCAGTGAGGTAGGGGCCGGAGGGGAGACCCAGTACTTC. It codes for CASSEVGAGGETQYF.

V usage is TRBV7-8 and J usage is TRBJ1-1, with 7 bases aligning to TRBD1. This CDR3 has 15 amino acids. Germline V gene sequence: CDR1 SGHVS, CDR2 FQNEAQ. The CDR3 reads CATRGTANFGTEAFF. In nucleotides, the CDR3 is TGTGCGACGAGAGGGACAGCAAATTTTGGCACTGAAGCTTTCTTT.

The chain couples TRBV7-3 to TRBJ2-5; TRBD1 matches 9 bases. The CDR3 loop spans 16 amino acids. J was trimmed by 5 bases and V by 5 bases; bases with no gene match: 12. Germline CDR1 SGHTA, CDR2 FQGTGA. Written as DNA, the CDR3 is TGTGCCAGCAGCCAAAGAACCACAGGGGGCAGTGAGACCCAGTACTTC. Residues: CASSQRTTGGSETQYF.

This rearrangement joins TRBV7-2 to TRBJ1-2, with a tentative D call TRBD1 (6 bases). This CDR3 contains 15 residues. V lost 2 bases and J 3 bases, leaving 13 bases between the germline ends. The germline CDR1 and CDR2 sequences are SGHTA and FQGNSA. The CDR3 sequence is CASSLSRQVYYGYTF. CDR3 bases: TGTGCCAGCAGCTTAAGTCGACAGGTTTACTATGGCTACACCTTC.

This chain connects TRBV19 to TRBJ1-2; D uncertain. CDR1 is LNHDA, CDR2 SQIVND, per germline (reference sequence). This CDR3 has 13 amino acids. V was cut by 3 bases and J by 2 bases, with 7 bases left in between. CDR3 residues: CASSIVGNYGYTF. The DNA of the CDR3 is TGTGCCAGTAGTATTGTGGGGAACTATGGCTACACCTTC.

V usage is TRBV29-1 and J usage is TRBJ2-1; 10 nucleotides line up with TRBD1. V was clipped by 5 bases and J by 5 bases; unmatched bases: 6. This CDR3 has 14 amino acids. Germline V CDR1 and CDR2: SQVTM, ANQGSEA. The DNA for the CDR3 is TGCAGCGTTTTCCCCGGGACAGGGGACAATGAGCAGTTCTTC. Translation gives CSVFPGTGDNEQFF.

The rearrangement links TRBV5-6 to TRBJ2-7; 12 bases are shared with TRBD2. V was pared by 0 bases and J by 6 bases, with 7 bases of the junction left unmatched. Germline V gives CDR1 SGHDT, CDR2 YYEEEE. This CDR3 has 16 amino acids. CDR3 nucleotides: TGTGCCAGCAGCTTGGTCCTAGCGGGAGGGCTAGGCGAGCAGTACTTC. This encodes CASSLVLAGGLGEQYF.

The CDR3 sequence: CASSLYGTGGQETQYF. The CDR3 nucleotides read TGTGCCAGCAGCTTATATGGGACAGGGGGCCAAGAGACCCAGTACTTC. This chain joins TRBV7-9 and TRBJ2-5; TRBD1 matches at 11 bases. The ends lost 2 bases at V and 1 base at J; junction bases unmatched: 3. Per germline, CDR1 SEHNR and CDR2 FQNEAQ (reference sequence). This CDR3 is built from 16 residues. Full variable domain (rest looked up from reference TRBV7-9 and TRBJ2-5): DTGVSQNPRHKITKRGQNVTFRCDPISEHNRLYWYRQTLGQGPEFLTYFQNEAQLEKSRLLSDRFSAERPKGSFSTLEIQRTEQGDSAMYLCASSLYGTGGQETQYFGPGTRLLVL.

The gene calls are TRBV19 and TRBJ2-7; D remains unclear. Germline V CDR1 and CDR2: LNHDA, SQIVND (reference sequence). This CDR3 comprises 16 residues. Trimming took 1 base from V and 0 from J, leaving 13 bases between them. The DNA for the CDR3 is TGTGCCAGTAGTATAGCCCCCGGCCGGACCTCCTACGAGCAGTACTTC. Amino acids: CASSIAPGRTSYEQYF.

This clone was observed a single time. The rearrangement links TRBV14 to TRBJ1-2, with 9 nucleotides matching TRBD1. This CDR3 spans 15 amino acids. Per the germline V gene, CDR1 is SGHDN and CDR2 is FVKESK. V trimming: 1 base; J trimming: 4 bases; junction bases outside the gene matches: 4. CDR3: CASSQGSTGGYGYTF. The DNA of the CDR3 is TGTGCCAGCAGCCAAGGATCGACAGGGGGCTATGGCTACACCTTC.

On this clone: The sample contains more than one DNA sequence encoding this CDR3. The rearrangement uses TRBV5-1 and TRBJ2-7; D is perhaps TRBD2 (5 bases). V lost 0 bases to trimming and J lost 3 bases, with 13 bases between them. Per the germline V gene, CDR1 is SGHRS and CDR2 is YFSETQ. The CDR3 covers 15 residues. CDR3 nucleotides: TGCGCCAGCAGCTTGGACCCGGGAAAAAACTACGAGCAGTACTTC. This codes for CASSLDPGKNYEQYF.

V and J are TRBV9 and TRBJ1-4, with D uncertain. This CDR3 has 12 amino acids. From germline, CDR1 is SGDLS and CDR2 YYNGEE. With 4 bases removed from V and 12 bases from J, the gap between germline ends came to 13 bases. DNA for the CDR3: TGTGCCAGCAGCTCACGGCCGAAAGAACTGTTTTTT. It encodes CASSSRPKELFF.

The chain is built from TRBV5-1 and TRBJ2-1; no clear D. V dropped 0 bases and J dropped 10 bases, with 8 bases sitting between them. This CDR3 region has 12 residues. Germline V gene lookup returns CDR1 SGHRS and CDR2 YFSETQ. The CDR3 DNA sequence: TGCGCCAGCAGCTTGGAATTAGACGAGCAGTTCTTC. The encoded protein is CASSLELDEQFF. Looking up the rest from reference TRBV5-1 and TRBJ2-1 gives the full variable domain: KAGVTQTPRYLIKTRGQQVTLSCSPISGHRSVSWYQQTPGQGLQFLFEYFSETQRNKGNFPGRFSGRQFSNSRSEMNVSTLELGDSALYLCASSLELDEQFFGPGTRLTVL.

The V gene is TRBV5-8, the J gene TRBJ2-7; TRBD1 matches at 11 bases. CDR3 size: 14 residues. J lost 6 bases, V lost 2 bases, and 4 bases had no gene match. Germline CDR1 reads SGHTS; CDR2 reads YDEGEE. DNA of the CDR3: TGTGCCAGCAGCTTCCGGGACAGGGGGGGCGAGCAGTACTTC. This translates into CASSFRDRGGEQYF. Variable domain in full (rest from reference TRBV5-8 and TRBJ2-7): EAGVTQSPTHLIKTRGQQATLRCSPISGHTSVYWYQQALGLGLQFLLWYDEGEERNRGNFPPRFSGRQFPNYSSELNVNALELEDSALYLCASSFRDRGGEQYFGPGTRLTVT.

In DNA, the CDR3 is TGTGCCAGCAGCTTGGGTACTAGGGCATACAATGAGCAGTTCTTC. Its translation: CASSLGTRAYNEQFF. The rearrangement links TRBV5-8 to TRBJ2-1; perhaps TRBD2 as D (5 bases). Trimming took off 0 bases at V and 4 bases at J, with 11 bases between the two ends. CDR3 length equals 15 residues. CDR1 is SGHTS and CDR2 is YDEGEE in the germline V gene.

V gene TRBV2 combines with J gene TRBJ2-5, with 7 nucleotides matching TRBD2. Looked up from germline, CDR1 is SNHLY and CDR2 is FYNNEI. Trimming took 4 bases from V and 11 from J; bases not matched to a gene: 7. The CDR3 is 12 amino acids. Here the CDR3 reads CASSGQTSHQYF. The CDR3 nucleotides read TGTGCCAGCAGTGGCCAGACTAGCCATCAGTACTTC. Supplemented by reference TRBV2 and TRBJ2-5, the full variable domain reads EPEVTQTPSHQVTQMGQEVILRCVPISNHLYFYWYRQILGQKVEFLVSFYNNEISEKSEIFDDQFSVERPDGSNFTLKIRSTKLEDSAMYFCASSGQTSHQYFGPGTRLLVL.

V is TRBV7-9 and J is TRBJ1-1; 7 bases match TRBD1. Germline lookup yields CDR1 SEHNR and CDR2 FQNEAQ (reference sequence). V dropped 5 bases and J dropped 11; count of bases not matched to a gene: 17. The CDR3 runs 15 residues. As DNA, the CDR3 is TGTGCCAGCAGCCCCGCAGGGACAGCCCGTATTGGTGCTTTCTTT. Its protein product is CASSPAGTARIGAFF.

V is TRBV5-6 and J is TRBJ2-3, with no clear D. Germline V CDR1 and CDR2: SGHDT, YYEEEE. The V end lost 2 bases, the J end lost 6 bases, and 16 bases lay between the germline ends. The CDR3 is 15 amino acids. This CDR3 is CASSFVTLNSDTQYF. CDR3 bases: TGTGCCAGCAGCTTCGTCACCCTTAACAGCGATACGCAGTATTTT.

The chain uses TRBV19 and TRBJ1-2, with TRBD1 matching 7 bases. CDR3 length equals 16 residues. Germline CDR1 LNHDA, CDR2 SQIVND (reference sequence). Trimming at V came to 5 bases and at J to 2 bases, leaving 11 bases not matched to a gene. DNA of the CDR3: TGTGCCAGTAGTCTATGGGGGATACAGGGGAACTATGGCTACACCTTC. Translation: CASSLWGIQGNYGYTF.